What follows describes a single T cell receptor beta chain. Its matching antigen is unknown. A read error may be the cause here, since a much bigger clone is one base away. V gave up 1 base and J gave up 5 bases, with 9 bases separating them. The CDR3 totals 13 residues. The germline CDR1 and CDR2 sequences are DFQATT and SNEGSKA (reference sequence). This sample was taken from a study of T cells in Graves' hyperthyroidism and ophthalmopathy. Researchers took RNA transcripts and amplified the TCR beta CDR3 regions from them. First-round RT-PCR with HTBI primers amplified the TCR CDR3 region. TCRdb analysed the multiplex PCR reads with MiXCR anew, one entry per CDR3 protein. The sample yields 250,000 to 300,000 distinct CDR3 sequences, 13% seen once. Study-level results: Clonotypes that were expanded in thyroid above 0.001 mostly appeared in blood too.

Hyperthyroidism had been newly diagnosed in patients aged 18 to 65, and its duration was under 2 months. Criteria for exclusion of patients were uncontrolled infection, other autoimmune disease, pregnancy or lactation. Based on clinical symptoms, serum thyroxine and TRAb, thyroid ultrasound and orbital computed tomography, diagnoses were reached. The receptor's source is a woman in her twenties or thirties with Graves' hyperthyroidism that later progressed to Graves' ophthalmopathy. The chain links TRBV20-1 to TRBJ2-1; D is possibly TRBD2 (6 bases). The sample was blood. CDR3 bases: TGCAGTGCTAGAGGGAGGGACGACAATGAGCAGTTCTTC. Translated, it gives CSARGRDDNEQFF.